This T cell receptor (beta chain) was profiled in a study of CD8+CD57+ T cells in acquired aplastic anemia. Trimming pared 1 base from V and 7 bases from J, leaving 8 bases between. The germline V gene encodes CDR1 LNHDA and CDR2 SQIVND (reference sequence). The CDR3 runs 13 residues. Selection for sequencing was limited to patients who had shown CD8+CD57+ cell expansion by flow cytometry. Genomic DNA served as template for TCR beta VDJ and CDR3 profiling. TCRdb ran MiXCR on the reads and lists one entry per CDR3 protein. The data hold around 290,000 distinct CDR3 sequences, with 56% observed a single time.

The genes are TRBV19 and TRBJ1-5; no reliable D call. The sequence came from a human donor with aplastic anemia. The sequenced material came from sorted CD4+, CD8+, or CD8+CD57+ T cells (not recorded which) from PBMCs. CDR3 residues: CASSIGQGQPQHF. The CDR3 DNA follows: TGTGCCAGTAGTATAGGTCAAGGGCAGCCCCAGCATTTT.